This TCR beta chain was sequenced during a study of T cell responses to AZD1222 COVID-19 vaccine. General study points: It should be noted that donors were predominantly white British and more often female, and clonal diversity was possibly underestimated. At 160-218 and 743-854, vaccine-associated CD4 TCRs were dominant, and they spanned spike.

Trimming pared 5 bases from V and 4 bases from J, leaving 15 bases between. The CDR3 runs 15 residues. CDR1 is SEHNR and CDR2 is FQNEAQ in the germline V gene (reference sequence). It was second doses at about 4 or about 12 weeks that were pooled. Assay: immunoSEQ multiplex PCR; the TCRdb copy retains only in-frame clones and omits some. There are some 170,000 clones in the sample; 91% occur only once, and over 1.5% lies in the top ten. On this clone: The antigen is unknown.

Specimen: peripheral blood, collected 28 days after the second AZD1222 dose. This TCR derives from an adult who received the AZD1222 COVID-19 vaccine. V gene TRBV7-9 combines with J gene TRBJ1-3; the D gene is possibly TRBD1 (5 bases). The CDR3 is CASSTRGTRGNTIYF. The CDR3 nucleotides read TGTGCCAGCAGCACACGCGGGACGCGCGGAAACACCATATATTTT.